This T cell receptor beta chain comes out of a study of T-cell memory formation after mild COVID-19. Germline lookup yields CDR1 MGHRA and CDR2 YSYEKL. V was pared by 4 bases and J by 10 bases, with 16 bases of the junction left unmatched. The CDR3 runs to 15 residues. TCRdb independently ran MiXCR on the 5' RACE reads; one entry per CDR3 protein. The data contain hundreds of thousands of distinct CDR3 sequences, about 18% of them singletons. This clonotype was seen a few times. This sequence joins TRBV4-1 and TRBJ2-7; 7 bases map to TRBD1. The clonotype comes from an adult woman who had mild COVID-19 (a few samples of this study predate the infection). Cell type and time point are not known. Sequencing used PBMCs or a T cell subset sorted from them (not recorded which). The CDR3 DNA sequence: TGCGCCAGCAGCCTTTGGACAGGCCGAGGGAACAATCAGTACTTC. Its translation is CASSLWTGRGNNQYF.